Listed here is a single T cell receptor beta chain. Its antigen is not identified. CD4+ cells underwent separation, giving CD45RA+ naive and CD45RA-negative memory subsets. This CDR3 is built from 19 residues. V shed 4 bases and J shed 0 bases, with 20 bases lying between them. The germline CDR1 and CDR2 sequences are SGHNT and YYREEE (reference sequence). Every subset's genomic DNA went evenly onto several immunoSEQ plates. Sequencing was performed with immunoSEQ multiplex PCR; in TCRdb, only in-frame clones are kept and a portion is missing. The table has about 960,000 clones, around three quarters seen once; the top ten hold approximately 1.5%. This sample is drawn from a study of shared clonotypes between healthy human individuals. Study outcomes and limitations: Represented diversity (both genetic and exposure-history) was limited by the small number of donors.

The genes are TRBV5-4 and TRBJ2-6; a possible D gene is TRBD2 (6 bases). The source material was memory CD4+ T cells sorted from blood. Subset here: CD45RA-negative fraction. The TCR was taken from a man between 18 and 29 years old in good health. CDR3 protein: CASSTGVGGVGSGANVLTF. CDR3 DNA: TGTGCCAGCAGCACCGGCGTCGGCGGGGTGGGCTCTGGGGCCAACGTCCTGACTTTC.